Below, one TCR beta chain is given with its context. The target antigen is unknown. These data are taken from a study of cytomegalovirus exposure and HLA in healthy donors. Germline CDR1 is MNHEY and CDR2 is SMNVEV (reference sequence). V was clipped by 5 bases and J by 1 base; unmatched bases: 11. The CDR3 is 17 residues long. The primer mix had 60 Vbeta and 13 Jbeta primers. This table comes from immunoSEQ multiplex PCR, and its TCRdb copy is limited to in-frame clones, with some not included. Here the sample spans about 160,000 clones, 70% to 80% being singletons. Study-level findings and limits: Across HLA loci, a later analysis found differing TCR association rates, with DRB1 most and HLA-C fewest. The productive fraction for most TCR beta V segments was about 87% or about 30% in an earlier analysis. Likely technical artifact: a cluster of highly shared sequence variants. The authors later linked a missense DCLRE1C variant to TCR beta V- and J-gene trimming.

The sequenced material came from PBMCs. The receptor comes from a man aged 18 to 30 in good health and CMV-seropositive. The chain carries TRBV27 and TRBJ2-3, with 8 bases matching TRBD2. For the CDR3, the DNA is TGTGCCAGCAGTCGAGGACTGGCGGGAGGTGGCACAGATACGCAGTATTTT. This codes for CASSRGLAGGGTDTQYF.